These T cell receptor beta chains were read from a single sample in a study of breast tumors, draining lymph nodes, adjacent tissues. Using its own MiXCR run on the multiplex PCR reads, TCRdb lists one record per CDR3 protein. The sample yields approximately 190,000 distinct CDR3 sequences, approximately 31% seen once. Input material: axillary lymph node tissue. These receptors all stem from a female donor with breast cancer. Some clones in this sample may be carry-over from other donors' samples. The CDR3 runs from the conserved cysteine through the conserved F or W. D genes are given only for firm matches. Clone sizes are given selectively: once, few, many, or a class where the clone is expanded.

V gene: TRBV29-1; clone size: many; J gene: TRBJ2-1; D gene: NA; CDR3 protein: CSVGVHSYNEQFF; CDR3 DNA: TGCAGCGTTGGGGTCCACTCCTACAATGAGCAGTTCTTC
V gene: TRBV6-1; clone size: many; J gene: TRBJ1-2; D gene: TRBD1; CDR3 protein: CASSVWTGGYYGYTF; CDR3 DNA: TGTGCCAGCAGTGTGTGGACAGGGGGGTACTATGGCTACACCTTC
V gene: TRBV2; clone size: many; J gene: TRBJ1-4; D gene: NA; CDR3 protein: CASSEETGTNEKLFF; CDR3 DNA: TGTGCCAGCAGTGAGGAGACAGGAACTAATGAAAAACTGTTTTTT
V gene: TRBV7-9; clone size: many; J gene: TRBJ1-5; D gene: NA; CDR3 protein: CASQPGNLNQPQHF; CDR3 DNA: TGTGCCAGCCAGCCTGGAAACCTCAATCAGCCCCAGCATTTT
V gene: TRBV6-6; clone size: many; J gene: TRBJ2-7; D gene: NA; CDR3 protein: CASSHSFEQSYEQYF; CDR3 DNA: TGTGCCAGCAGTCACTCGTTTGAACAATCCTACGAGCAGTACTTC
V gene: TRBV30; clone size: many; J gene: TRBJ1-3; D gene: TRBD1; CDR3 protein: CARQGSGNTIYF; CDR3 DNA: TGTGCCAGACAGGGGTCTGGAAACACCATATATTTT
V gene: TRBV6-1; clone size: many; J gene: TRBJ2-7; D gene: NA; CDR3 protein: CASSEWARGPYEQYF; CDR3 DNA: TGTGCCAGCAGTGAATGGGCGCGGGGACCCTACGAGCAGTACTTC
V gene: TRBV20-1; clone size: NA; J gene: TRBJ1-1; D gene: TRBD1; CDR3 protein: CSAFPGTANTEAFF; CDR3 DNA: TGCAGTGCTTTCCCCGGGACAGCGAACACTGAAGCTTTCTTT
V gene: TRBV7-3; clone size: NA; J gene: TRBJ2-3; D gene: TRBD2; CDR3 protein: CAGSLRGGGGDTQYF; CDR3 DNA: TGTGCCGGCAGCTTACGAGGCGGGGGGGGGGATACGCAGTATTTT
V gene: TRBV18; clone size: many; J gene: TRBJ2-7; D gene: TRBD1; CDR3 protein: CASSPGTAVHEQYF; CDR3 DNA: TGTGCCAGCTCACCGGGGACAGCGGTACACGAGCAGTACTTC
V gene: TRBV6-1; clone size: few; J gene: TRBJ1-3; D gene: NA; CDR3 protein: CASSDLGHGNTIYF; CDR3 DNA: TGTGCCAGCAGTGATCTGGGGCATGGAAACACCATATATTTT
V gene: TRBV7-3; clone size: many; J gene: TRBJ2-6; D gene: NA; CDR3 protein: CASSLQGTPGANVLTF; CDR3 DNA: TGTGCCAGCAGTTTACAGGGGACTCCTGGGGCCAACGTCCTGACTTTC
V gene: TRBV7-2; clone size: many; J gene: TRBJ2-3; D gene: NA; CDR3 protein: CASSLASTSTDTQYF; CDR3 DNA: TGTGCCAGCAGCTTAGCCTCGACTAGCACAGATACGCAGTATTTT
V gene: TRBV24-1; clone size: many; J gene: TRBJ2-3; D gene: NA; CDR3 protein: CATSLETDTQYF; CDR3 DNA: TGTGCCACCAGTCTCGAGACAGATACGCAGTATTTT
V gene: TRBV5-1; clone size: many; J gene: TRBJ2-5; D gene: NA; CDR3 protein: CASSLDSGTTTQYF; CDR3 DNA: TGCGCCAGCAGCTTGGATTCCGGGACAACGACCCAGTACTTC
V gene: TRBV20-1; clone size: NA; J gene: TRBJ2-5; D gene: TRBD2; CDR3 protein: CSARTPWGSGLVAETQYF; CDR3 DNA: TGCAGTGCTAGGACTCCGTGGGGTAGCGGGCTCGTCGCCGAGACCCAGTACTTC
V gene: TRBV11-1; clone size: NA; J gene: TRBJ2-5; D gene: NA; CDR3 protein: CASSLRAGGETQYF; CDR3 DNA: TGTGCCAGCAGCTTACGGGCGGGTGGAGAGACCCAGTACTTC
V gene: TRBV18; clone size: many; J gene: TRBJ2-7; D gene: TRBD1; CDR3 protein: CASSASLTGSGSYEQYF; CDR3 DNA: TGTGCCAGCTCAGCCTCTCTGACAGGGAGTGGGTCCTACGAGCAGTACTTC
V gene: TRBV6-5; clone size: many; J gene: TRBJ2-7; D gene: NA; CDR3 protein: CASSKGGPNEQYF; CDR3 DNA: TGTGCCAGCTCTAAGGGGGGGCCCAACGAGCAGTACTTC
V gene: TRBV7-2; clone size: many; J gene: TRBJ2-3; D gene: TRBD1; CDR3 protein: CASSLGGGTGGTDTQYF; CDR3 DNA: TGTGCCAGCAGCTTAGGAGGGGGGACAGGGGGTACAGATACGCAGTATTTT
V gene: TRBV5-6; clone size: NA; J gene: TRBJ2-1; D gene: NA; CDR3 protein: CASSPPGLSSYNEQFF; CDR3 DNA: TGTGCCAGCAGCCCACCGGGCCTTAGCTCCTACAATGAGCAGTTCTTC
V gene: TRBV12-3/TRBV12-4; clone size: many; J gene: TRBJ2-1; D gene: TRBD2; CDR3 protein: CASSPGTSVYNEQFF; CDR3 DNA: TGTGCCAGCAGTCCCGGGACTAGCGTTTACAATGAGCAGTTCTTC
V gene: TRBV27; clone size: few; J gene: TRBJ2-7; D gene: NA; CDR3 protein: CASSLTRALAGEQYF; CDR3 DNA: TGTGCCAGCAGTTTAACCCGGGCCCTAGCTGGCGAGCAGTACTTC
V gene: TRBV12-3/TRBV12-4; clone size: NA; J gene: TRBJ1-2; D gene: TRBD1; CDR3 protein: CASSSDRGDRGSNYGYTF; CDR3 DNA: TGTGCCAGCAGTTCGGATAGGGGGGACAGGGGATCTAACTATGGCTACACCTTC
V gene: TRBV7-6; clone size: many; J gene: TRBJ2-1; D gene: NA; CDR3 protein: CASSFSEGAEQFF; CDR3 DNA: TGTGCCAGCAGCTTCTCGGAGGGGGCTGAGCAGTTCTTC
V gene: TRBV20-1; clone size: many; J gene: TRBJ2-1; D gene: TRBD2; CDR3 protein: CSAQRSGGQRNEQFF; CDR3 DNA: TGCAGTGCTCAACGTAGCGGGGGGCAAAGGAATGAGCAGTTCTTC
V gene: TRBV5-6; clone size: NA; J gene: TRBJ1-3; D gene: TRBD1; CDR3 protein: CASLGTGYGNTIYF; CDR3 DNA: TGTGCCAGCTTAGGGACAGGATATGGAAACACCATATATTTT
V gene: TRBV24-1; clone size: NA; J gene: TRBJ2-1; D gene: NA; CDR3 protein: CATSGILGNEQFF; CDR3 DNA: TGTGCCACCAGTGGAATCCTAGGTAATGAGCAGTTCTTC
V gene: TRBV24-1; clone size: NA; J gene: TRBJ2-5; D gene: TRBD2; CDR3 protein: CATRGSGLAGRETQYF; CDR3 DNA: TGTGCCACCAGGGGTTCGGGACTAGCGGGGCGAGAGACCCAGTACTTC
V gene: TRBV7-2; clone size: many; J gene: TRBJ2-1; D gene: NA; CDR3 protein: CASSPMTSIDEQFF; CDR3 DNA: TGTGCCAGCAGCCCCATGACTAGTATCGATGAGCAGTTCTTC
V gene: TRBV6-2/TRBV6-3; clone size: NA; J gene: TRBJ2-3; D gene: NA; CDR3 protein: CASSHSAHTDTQYF; CDR3 DNA: TGTGCCAGCAGTCACTCGGCTCACACAGATACGCAGTATTTT
V gene: TRBV12-3/TRBV12-4; clone size: NA; J gene: TRBJ2-3; D gene: TRBD1; CDR3 protein: CASSWQGALTDTQYF; CDR3 DNA: TGTGCCAGCAGTTGGCAGGGGGCCTTGACAGATACGCAGTATTTT
V gene: TRBV19; clone size: many; J gene: TRBJ2-1; D gene: NA; CDR3 protein: CASTADRSYNEQFF; CDR3 DNA: TGTGCCAGTACCGCGGACCGCTCCTACAATGAGCAGTTCTTC
V gene: TRBV6-2/TRBV6-3; clone size: few; J gene: TRBJ2-5; D gene: TRBD1; CDR3 protein: CASSGQGEGEKTQYF; CDR3 DNA: TGTGCCAGCAGTGGACAGGGGGAAGGAGAAAAGACCCAGTACTTC
V gene: TRBV9; clone size: NA; J gene: TRBJ2-6; D gene: NA; CDR3 protein: CASSVRGAGTNGANVLTF; CDR3 DNA: TGTGCCAGCAGCGTACGGGGGGCAGGGACGAATGGGGCCAACGTCCTGACTTTC
V gene: TRBV2; clone size: many; J gene: TRBJ1-2; D gene: NA; CDR3 protein: CASRPDRNYGYTF; CDR3 DNA: TGTGCCAGCAGGCCGGACAGAAACTATGGCTACACCTTC
V gene: TRBV19; clone size: NA; J gene: TRBJ1-3; D gene: NA; CDR3 protein: CASSSSRRGAGNTIYF; CDR3 DNA: TGTGCCAGTAGTAGTTCACGTCGGGGGGCCGGGAACACCATATATTTT
V gene: TRBV5-1; clone size: few; J gene: TRBJ2-3; D gene: NA; CDR3 protein: CASSLAGTASTDTQYF; CDR3 DNA: TGCGCCAGCAGCTTGGCGGGGACTGCTAGCACAGATACGCAGTATTTT
V gene: TRBV6-2/TRBV6-3; clone size: NA; J gene: TRBJ2-1; D gene: NA; CDR3 protein: CASAGSYNEQFF; CDR3 DNA: TGTGCCAGCGCGGGGTCCTACAATGAGCAGTTCTTC
V gene: TRBV9; clone size: NA; J gene: TRBJ2-3; D gene: TRBD2; CDR3 protein: CASSPGTSETDTPCF; CDR3 DNA: TGTGCCAGCAGCCCCGGGACTAGCGAAACAGATACGCCGTGTTTT
V gene: TRBV5-1; clone size: many; J gene: TRBJ2-7; D gene: TRBD2; CDR3 protein: CASSVGLAGGLKSREQYF; CDR3 DNA: TGCGCCAGCAGCGTGGGACTAGCGGGAGGTCTTAAGTCGCGTGAGCAGTACTTC
V gene: TRBV6-6; clone size: NA; J gene: TRBJ2-4; D gene: NA; CDR3 protein: CASSSLVTAKNIQYF; CDR3 DNA: TGTGCCAGCAGTAGTCTAGTAACGGCCAAAAACATTCAGTACTTC
V gene: TRBV5-5; clone size: many; J gene: TRBJ2-7; D gene: NA; CDR3 protein: CASSLEGQGSYEQYF; CDR3 DNA: TGTGCCAGCAGCTTGGAAGGGCAGGGATCCTACGAGCAGTACTTC
V gene: TRBV15; clone size: NA; J gene: TRBJ2-3; D gene: TRBD2; CDR3 protein: CATSGGRAGGPSDTQYF; CDR3 DNA: TGTGCCACCAGCGGAGGCAGGGCGGGGGGGCCATCAGATACGCAGTATTTT
V gene: TRBV5-1; clone size: many; J gene: TRBJ2-1; D gene: NA; CDR3 protein: CASSLVSLYNEQFF; CDR3 DNA: TGCGCCAGCAGCTTAGTCTCCCTCTACAATGAGCAGTTCTTC
V gene: TRBV29-1; clone size: NA; J gene: TRBJ2-1; D gene: TRBD1; CDR3 protein: CSAGVGDAHKGAGNEQFF; CDR3 DNA: TGCAGCGCCGGGGTTGGAGATGCACACAAGGGGGCAGGGAATGAGCAGTTCTTC
V gene: TRBV14; clone size: many; J gene: TRBJ2-1; D gene: NA; CDR3 protein: CASSLSGEWYNEQFF; CDR3 DNA: TGTGCCAGCAGCCTCTCCGGGGAGTGGTACAATGAGCAGTTCTTC
V gene: TRBV7-8; clone size: many; J gene: TRBJ2-5; D gene: NA; CDR3 protein: CASSLVPGLTVF; CDR3 DNA: TGTGCCAGCAGCTTAGTACCGGGACTTACAGTCTTC
V gene: TRBV20-1; clone size: many; J gene: TRBJ1-2; D gene: TRBD1; CDR3 protein: CSARGGQGRYGYTF; CDR3 DNA: TGCAGTGCTAGAGGGGGACAGGGGCGCTATGGCTACACCTTC
V gene: TRBV7-2; clone size: many; J gene: TRBJ2-7; D gene: NA; CDR3 protein: CASSFPPGREQYF; CDR3 DNA: TGTGCCAGCAGCTTCCCCCCGGGTAGGGAGCAGTACTTC
V gene: TRBV2; clone size: NA; J gene: TRBJ1-4; D gene: NA; CDR3 protein: CASSEDPGGYNEQFFEKLFF; CDR3 DNA: NA
V gene: TRBV29-1; clone size: many; J gene: TRBJ1-3; D gene: NA; CDR3 protein: CSGGRGSSGNTIYF; CDR3 DNA: TGCAGCGGCGGACGGGGAAGCTCTGGAAACACCATATATTTT
V gene: TRBV2; clone size: once; J gene: TRBJ2-4; D gene: TRBD2; CDR3 protein: CASTRLAGGVQYF; CDR3 DNA: TGTGCCAGCACCCGACTAGCGGGGGGTGTTCAGTACTTC